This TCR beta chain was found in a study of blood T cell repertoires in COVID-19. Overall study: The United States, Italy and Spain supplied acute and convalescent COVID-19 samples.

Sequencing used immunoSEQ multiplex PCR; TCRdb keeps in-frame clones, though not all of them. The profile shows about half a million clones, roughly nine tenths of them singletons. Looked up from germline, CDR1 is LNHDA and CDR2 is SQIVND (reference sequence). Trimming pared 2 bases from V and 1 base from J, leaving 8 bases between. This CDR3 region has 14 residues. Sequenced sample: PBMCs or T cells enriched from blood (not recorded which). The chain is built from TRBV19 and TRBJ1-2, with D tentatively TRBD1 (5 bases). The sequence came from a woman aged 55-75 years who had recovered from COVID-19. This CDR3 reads CASSINQGNYGYTF. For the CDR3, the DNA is TGTGCCAGTAGTATAAATCAGGGTAACTATGGCTACACCTTC.